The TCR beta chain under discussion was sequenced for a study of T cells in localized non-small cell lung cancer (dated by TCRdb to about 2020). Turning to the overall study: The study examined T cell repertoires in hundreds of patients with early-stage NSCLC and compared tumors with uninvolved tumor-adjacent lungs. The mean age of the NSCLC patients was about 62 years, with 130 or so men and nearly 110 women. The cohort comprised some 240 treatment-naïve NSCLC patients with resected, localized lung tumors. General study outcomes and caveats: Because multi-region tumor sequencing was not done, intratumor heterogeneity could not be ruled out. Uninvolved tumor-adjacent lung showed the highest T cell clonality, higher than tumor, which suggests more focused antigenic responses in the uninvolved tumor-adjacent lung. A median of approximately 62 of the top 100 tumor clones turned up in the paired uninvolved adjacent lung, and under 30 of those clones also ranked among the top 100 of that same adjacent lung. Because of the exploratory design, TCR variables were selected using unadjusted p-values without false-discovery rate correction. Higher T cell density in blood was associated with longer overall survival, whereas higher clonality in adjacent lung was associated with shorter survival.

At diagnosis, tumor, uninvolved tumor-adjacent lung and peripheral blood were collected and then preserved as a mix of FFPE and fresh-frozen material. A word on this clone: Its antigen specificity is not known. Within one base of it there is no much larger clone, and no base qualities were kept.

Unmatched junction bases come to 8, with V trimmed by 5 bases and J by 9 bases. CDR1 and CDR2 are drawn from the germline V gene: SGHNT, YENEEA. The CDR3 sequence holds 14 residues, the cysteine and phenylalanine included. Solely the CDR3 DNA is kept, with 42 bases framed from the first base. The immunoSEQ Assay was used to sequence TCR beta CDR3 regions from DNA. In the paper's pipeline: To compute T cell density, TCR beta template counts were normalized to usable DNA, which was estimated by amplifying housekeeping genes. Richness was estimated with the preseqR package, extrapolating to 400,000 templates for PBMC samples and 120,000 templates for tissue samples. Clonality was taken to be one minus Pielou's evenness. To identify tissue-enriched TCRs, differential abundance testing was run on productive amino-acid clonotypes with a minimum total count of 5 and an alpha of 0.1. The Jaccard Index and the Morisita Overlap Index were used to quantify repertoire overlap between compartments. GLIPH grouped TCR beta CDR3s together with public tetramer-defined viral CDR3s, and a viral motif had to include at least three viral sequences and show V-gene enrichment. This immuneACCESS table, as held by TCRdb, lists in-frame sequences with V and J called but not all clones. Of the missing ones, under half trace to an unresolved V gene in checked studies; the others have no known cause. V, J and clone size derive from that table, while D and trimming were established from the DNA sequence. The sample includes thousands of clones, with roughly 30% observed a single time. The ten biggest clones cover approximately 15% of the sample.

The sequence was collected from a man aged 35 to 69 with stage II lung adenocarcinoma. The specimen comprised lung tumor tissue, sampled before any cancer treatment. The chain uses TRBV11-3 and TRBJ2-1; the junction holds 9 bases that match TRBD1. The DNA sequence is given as TGTGCCAGCAGCCGAGGACGGACAGGGGTTGAGCAGTTCTTC. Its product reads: CASSRGRTGVEQFF.